This note documents a single T cell receptor (beta chain) sequence. Data came from immunoSEQ multiplex PCR; TCRdb stores just in-frame clones and leaves some out. Of about 220,000 clones in the sample, about 83% were seen once. These data are taken from a study of blood T cell repertoires in COVID-19. Study in general: T cells, B-cell-depleted T cells, or PBMCs supplied cDNA or gDNA.

The ends were cut back, 1 base at V and 6 bases at J, with 19 bases in the middle. The CDR3 has 17 residues. The germline V gene encodes CDR1 LGHDT and CDR2 YNNKEL (reference sequence). The chain has TRBV3-1 (or the pseudogene TRBV3-2) and TRBJ1-5, with D maybe TRBD1 (6 bases). Material for sequencing was peripheral blood. The sequence came from a woman in her thirties or forties with active or convalescent COVID-19. The CDR3 is CASSQAPISVGGQPQHF. The DNA for the CDR3 is TGTGCCAGCAGCCAAGCTCCCATATCAGTAGGGGGTCAGCCCCAGCATTTT.